This T cell receptor beta chain came from a study of beta chain features in type 1 diabetes. At the level of the study: Healthy donors and patients showed comparable age, gender and cell yields. Study-level findings and limits: HLA influence on TCRB rearrangement stayed unresolved here. Patients' naive, central memory and regulatory TCRB repertoires appeared more alike than those of healthy donors.

This clone was detected a few times. Its matching antigen is unknown. V gave up 6 bases and J gave up 4 bases; unmatched junction bases: 9. CDR3 length: 15 residues. CDR1 and CDR2 from the germline V gene are SGHTA and FQGNSA. Every bit of the isolated RNA underwent reverse transcription, so sequencing read expressed TCRB transcripts. The study obtained an average of approximately 1 million reads from stem cell-like memory T cell samples. Measured with immunoSEQ multiplex PCR; TCRdb has only the in-frame clones, and not every one. The table records 35,000 to 50,000 clones, approximately 48% of them present only once.

This sequence joins TRBV7-2 and TRBJ2-5; TRBD1 aligns across 9 bases. The sequence derives from a woman in her twenties or thirties in good health. The sequencing input was stem cell memory CD4+ T cells from blood. The DNA for the CDR3 is TGTGCCAGCAGTGGGTGGGGACAGGGATTAGAGACCCAGTACTTC. Amino acids: CASSGWGQGLETQYF.